This T cell receptor (beta chain) was identified in a study of blood T cell repertoires in COVID-19. In the study overall: The United States, Italy and Spain provided the acute and convalescent COVID-19 samples.

This clone appeared a few times. How the authors handled the data: From reference gene primer amplification, estimates of nucleated cell counts were derived. The method was immunoSEQ multiplex PCR; TCRdb's version includes in-frame clones alone and lacks a portion of them. The V and J calls and the clone size are those of that table, but D and trimming were determined from the DNA. The sample shows roughly 190,000 clones, about four fifths of them seen only once. V was shortened by 6 bases and J by 5 bases, with 16 bases between the two germline ends. The CDR3 length is 15 residues. The germline CDR1 and CDR2 sequences are MNHEY and SVGAGI.

The rearrangement uses TRBV6-5 and TRBJ2-2, with a tentative D call TRBD2 (6 bases). Sequenced material: PBMCs or T cells enriched from blood (not recorded which). This TCR was recovered from a man aged 40-49 years who had recovered from COVID-19. The CDR3 DNA reads TGTGCCAGCAGGAGGGACTCCCCGGGGACCGGGGAGCTGTTTTTT. This gives the protein CASRRDSPGTGELFF.